Listed below are T cell receptor beta chains from one sample, sequenced in a study of cytomegalovirus exposure and HLA in healthy donors. Measured with immunoSEQ multiplex PCR; TCRdb has only the in-frame clones, and not every one. The sample includes under 50,000 clones, approximately 70% of them seen just once. Sequenced sample: PBMCs. The origin of the receptors is a man younger than 40 in good health and CMV-seronegative. Each CDR3 is given with its conserved first and last residue. D genes are given only for firm matches. Some rows mark clone size as missing; the rest say once, few, many or name a class of expanded clone.

TRBD1,TRBV11-2,-,TRBJ2-2,CASSTRWGQGGNTGELFF,TGTGCCAGCAGCACTCGATGGGGACAGGGGGGGAACACCGGGGAGCTGTTTTTT
-,TRBV4-2,-,TRBJ2-7,CASSLETSLTYEQYF,TGTGCCAGCAGCCTGGAGACTAGTCTTACCTACGAGCAGTACTTC
TRBD2,TRBV10-1,-,TRBJ2-7,CASSAEMGLAAIEKGQYF,TGCGCCAGCAGCGCCGAGATGGGACTAGCGGCCATAGAAAAGGGGCAGTACTTC
-,TRBV5-5,-,TRBJ1-1,CASSSQQEFGTEAFF,TGTGCCAGCAGCTCCCAACAGGAATTTGGCACTGAAGCTTTCTTT
-,TRBV21-1,-,TRBJ2-1,CASSLKEDSYNEQFF,TGTGCCAGCAGCCTAAAGGAGGACTCCTACAATGAGCAGTTCTTC
TRBD1,TRBV18,-,TRBJ1-2,CASSPQTGAYGYTF,TGTGCCAGCTCACCACAGACAGGGGCCTATGGCTACACCTTC
-,TRBV29-1,-,TRBJ1-1,CSVGSGGITEAFF,TGCAGCGTTGGGTCGGGGGGGATCACTGAAGCTTTCTTT
TRBD1,TRBV5-1,medium-sized,TRBJ1-1,CASSGEQGRTEAFF,TGCGCCAGCAGCGGCGAACAGGGGAGGACTGAAGCTTTCTTT
TRBD2,TRBV5-1,-,TRBJ2-5,CASSLVSGSSQETQYF,TGCGCCAGCAGCTTGGTTAGCGGGAGCTCCCAAGAGACCCAGTACTTC
TRBD2,TRBV19,-,TRBJ2-3,CASSIQGTRNTDTQYF,TGTGCCAGTAGTATACAGGGGACTAGAAACACAGATACGCAGTATTTT
-,TRBV12-5,-,TRBJ1-4,CASGPPLALNEKLFF,TGTGCTAGTGGTCCGCCCCTGGCCCTTAATGAAAAACTGTTTTTT
-,TRBV6-4,once,TRBJ1-4,CASRYINEKLFF,TGTGCCAGCAGATACATTAATGAAAAACTGTTTTTT
-,TRBV5-1,once,TRBJ2-3,CASSLGPLGAYTDTQYF,TGCGCCAGCAGCTTGGGACCCCTTGGGGCCTACACAGATACGCAGTATTTT
TRBD2,TRBV5-6,-,TRBJ2-7,CASSLGGLAGGRSSYEQYF,TGTGCCAGCAGCTTGGGAGGGTTAGCGGGAGGCCGGAGCTCCTACGAGCAGTACTTC
TRBD1,TRBV11-3,-,TRBJ2-6,CASSSRQGSGANVLTF,TGTGCCAGCAGCTCCCGACAGGGCTCTGGGGCCAACGTCCTGACTTTC
-,TRBV30,-,TRBJ2-1,CAWSGGNEQFF,TGTGCCTGGAGTGGCGGCAATGAGCAGTTCTTC
-,TRBV11-2,-,TRBJ2-1,CASSPTPGAASEQFF,TGTGCCAGCAGCCCCACCCCGGGAGCGGCGAGTGAGCAGTTCTTC
TRBD1,TRBV5-1,-,TRBJ1-1,CASSLVPDRGGRNTEAFF,TGCGCCAGCAGCTTGGTCCCAGACAGGGGAGGTCGGAACACTGAAGCTTTCTTT
TRBD2,TRBV5-1,-,TRBJ2-7,CASSLGSSGNSYEQYF,TGCGCCAGCAGCTTGGGCAGTAGCGGGAACTCCTACGAGCAGTACTTC
-,TRBV5-1,few,TRBJ1-1,CASSQLTRNTEAFF,TGCGCCAGCAGCCAATTGACACGGAACACTGAAGCTTTCTTT
-,TRBV11-2,-,TRBJ1-1,CASSLAMRNTEAFF,TGTGCCAGCAGCTTAGCCATGAGGAACACTGAAGCTTTCTTT
-,TRBV2,few,TRBJ1-5,CASRGSATTSNQPQHF,TGTGCCAGCCGGGGATCAGCCACCACAAGCAATCAGCCCCAGCATTTT
-,TRBV2,-,TRBJ2-6,CASRYDSSGANVLTF,TGTGCCAGCAGGTATGACTCTTCTGGGGCCAACGTCCTGACTTTC
-,TRBV7-2,few,TRBJ2-2,CASSYSLQQGNAGELFF,TGTGCCAGCAGCTACAGCCTACAACAGGGAAATGCCGGGGAGCTGTTTTTT
-,TRBV29-1,-,TRBJ1-1,CSALKGGTEAFF,TGCAGCGCCCTTAAGGGGGGGACTGAAGCTTTCTTT
-,TRBV6-5,-,TRBJ1-2,CASSARDYGYTF,TGTGCCAGCAGCGCGAGGGACTATGGCTACACCTTC
TRBD1,TRBV6-6,-,TRBJ1-1,CASSRDRDTEAFF,TGTGCCAGCAGCCGCGACAGGGATACTGAAGCTTTCTTT
-,TRBV10-3,-,TRBJ2-5,CAIRAGDGETQYF,TGTGCCATCAGGGCAGGGGACGGGGAGACCCAGTACTTC
-,TRBV6-1,few,TRBJ2-7,CASRLKTATYEQYF,TGTGCCAGCAGACTGAAGACAGCGACCTACGAGCAGTACTTC
-,TRBV29-1,-,TRBJ1-1,CSVVVTELMKVAEAFF,TGCAGCGTTGTGGTCACGGAGTTAATGAAGGTCGCTGAAGCTTTCTTT
TRBD2,TRBV11-3,once,TRBJ2-3,CASGTSGITDTQYF,TGTGCCAGTGGGACTAGCGGGATCACAGATACGCAGTATTTT
-,TRBV4-1,-,TRBJ1-2,CASSQPLQTANYGYTF,TGCGCCAGCAGCCAACCCCTACAGACAGCTAACTATGGCTACACCTTC
TRBD2,TRBV2,-,TRBJ2-1,CASGGEGLASNEQFF,TGTGCCAGCGGGGGGGAAGGACTAGCGAGCAATGAGCAGTTCTTC
-,TRBV5-1,-,TRBJ2-7,CASSRTWTDSYEQYF,TGCGCCAGCAGTCGAACCTGGACAGACTCCTACGAGCAGTACTTC
TRBD1,TRBV6-5,few,TRBJ2-7,CASSLRTGGGEQYF,TGTGCCAGCAGCCTCAGGACAGGTGGAGGCGAGCAGTACTTC
TRBD2,TRBV6-1,once,TRBJ2-5,CASSPGLAAKETQYF,TGTGCCAGCAGTCCGGGACTAGCGGCCAAAGAGACCCAGTACTTC
TRBD1,TRBV7-8,-,TRBJ2-1,CASSLDPGQGSDQFF,TGTGCCAGCAGCTTAGACCCCGGACAGGGCTCGGACCAGTTCTTC
-,TRBV2,-,TRBJ1-1,CATRMGLRTEAFF,TGTGCCACCAGGATGGGCTTAAGGACTGAAGCTTTCTTT
-,TRBV7-9,-,TRBJ2-5,CASSTGRRSQETQYF,TGTGCCAGCAGCACAGGTAGGCGGAGCCAAGAGACCCAGTACTTC
TRBD2,TRBV12-5,-,TRBJ2-2,CASGLYPGLAGRAPGELFF,TGTGCTAGTGGTTTGTACCCGGGACTAGCGGGACGAGCCCCCGGGGAGCTGTTTTTT
TRBD1,TRBV18,-,TRBJ1-1,CASSRETGRTTEAFF,TGTGCCAGCTCACGGGAGACAGGGCGTACCACTGAAGCTTTCTTT
TRBD2,TRBV9,-,TRBJ2-7,CASSVELGGSRGEQYF,TGTGCCAGCAGCGTAGAGTTGGGCGGGAGTAGGGGCGAGCAGTACTTC
TRBD1,TRBV5-1,-,TRBJ2-7,CASSLNPGQGSYEQYF,TGCGCCAGCAGCTTGAACCCGGGACAGGGCTCCTACGAGCAGTACTTC
TRBD2,TRBV2,few,TRBJ2-3,CASSGLGLAVLDTQYF,TGTGCCAGCAGTGGCCTCGGACTAGCGGTTTTGGATACGCAGTATTTT
TRBD2,TRBV18,-,TRBJ2-1,CASSPLAGSSYNEQFF,TGTGCCAGCTCACCATTAGCGGGGAGCTCCTACAATGAGCAGTTCTTC
TRBD2,TRBV27,-,TRBJ2-2,CASSFWTSGREHRGPLFF,TGTGCCAGCAGTTTCTGGACTAGCGGGAGAGAACACCGGGGACCCCTGTTTTTT
TRBD2,TRBV9,once,TRBJ2-5,CASSSSGLEETQYF,TGTGCCAGCAGCTCCTCGGGACTAGAAGAGACCCAGTACTTC
TRBD1,TRBV9,-,TRBJ1-1,CASSAQMTGAFEAFF,TGTGCCAGCAGCGCCCAAATGACAGGGGCTTTTGAAGCTTTCTTT
-,TRBV29-1,few,TRBJ1-2,CSAGSQGYGYTF,TGCAGCGCAGGAAGCCAGGGATATGGCTACACCTTC
TRBD1,TRBV2,-,TRBJ2-4,CASSEVGQGNIQYF,TGTGCCAGCAGTGAAGTGGGACAGGGGAACATTCAGTACTTC
-,TRBV5-1,-,TRBJ2-1,CASSLLTYNEQFF,TGCGCCAGCAGCTTACTCACCTACAATGAGCAGTTCTTC